What follows describes a single T cell receptor beta chain. Which antigen it targets is not known. No qualities accompany the bases; no much larger clone lies one base away. The sample's time point, from its label and the paper: roughly 2 years on ibrutinib. For TCR beta library preparation, about 2 micrograms of genomic DNA were extracted from the cryopreserved PBMCs. Longitudinal blood samples from CLL patients on ibrutinib monotherapy underwent high-throughput TCR beta sequencing. The patients were enrolled in a single-center, open-label phase 2 trial of ibrutinib monotherapy. This entry comes from a study of cytotoxic CD8 clonotypes in ibrutinib-treated CLL (dated by TCRdb to the early 2020s). Background for the entire study: In this cohort, approximately 15 patients were treatment-naive and 11 to 12 were relapsed/refractory, while some 18 had unmutated IGHV. Partial responses were observed in 24 patients and complete responses in 2; after a median follow-up of around 68 months, remission was maintained in about 15 patients and progression was observed in approximately twelve. Samples at response were collected after a median of 12 months of treatment, with a range of roughly 6 to 36 months. On average, each sample yielded 250,000 to 300,000 productive templates and tens of thousands of productive rearrangements. Of the 90 or so participants in the trial, approximately 25 had longitudinal samples available. Cryopreserved peripheral blood mononuclear cells were obtained before treatment, at response, and at either sustained remission or disease progression. Every sample from remission and from progressive disease was obtained while the patients were still on ibrutinib. Overall study outcomes, separate from this receptor: Sampling times were not matched between sustained-remission and progressing patients, and lymph node repertoires were not studied. Clonality increased at ibrutinib response, stayed stable in sustained remission, and fell back toward baseline at progression. At baseline, clonality was higher than in age-matched healthy donors and showed a strong correlation with circulating CD8+ T-cell counts. Public clonotypes were rare and either shrank or stayed stable during treatment, and the rise in clonality at ibrutinib response reflected expansion of private clonotypes.

Each clonotype received, on average, 10x coverage in deep resolution sequencing performed on a MiSeq, where the target depth lay between 1 in 1 million and 1 in 200,000 T cells. TCR beta libraries were generated with the immunoSEQ hsTCRB Kit. In the authors' own workflow: ImmunoSEQ Data Assistant and ImmunoSEQ Analyzer were used for data analysis, and V, D and J genes were assigned according to IMGT definitions. Clonality, which ranges from 0 to 1, was calculated by subtracting the normalized Shannon entropy of productive rearrangement frequencies from one. Public clonotype analysis was restricted to overrepresented clonotypes comprising at least 0.05% of each patient's repertoire. More than ten age-matched healthy donor repertoires from immuneACCESS were used as controls for clonality. The source is immuneACCESS, and TCRdb retained only in-frame sequences with V and J called. Part of the clones is not carried over; for the studies checked, unresolved V genes explain less than half of this, and the remainder is unexplained. V and J calls and clone size are as listed in that table; D and trimming were resolved from the DNA. The sample contains 130,000 or so clones, around four fifths of them found a single time. The ten biggest clones cover 3.3% of the sample.

The germline V gene encodes CDR1 LGHNA and CDR2 YSLEER. Trimming removed 3 bases from V and 0 bases from J, leaving 6 bases between the germline ends. The CDR3 starts with the cysteine, ends with the phenylalanine, and has 15 residues. The kept DNA is CDR3 alone, 45 bases in frame from the first base. Sequenced material: PBMCs, taken after 24 months of ibrutinib treatment. The clonotype comes from a human donor with chronic lymphocytic leukemia. The chain is made from TRBV4-3 and TRBJ1-6; the D gene identity is not certain. The CDR3 corresponds to CASSQGFSYNSPLHF. The DNA sequence reads TGCGCCAGCAGCCAGGGATTCTCCTATAATTCACCCCTCCACTTT.